This T cell receptor (beta chain) was profiled in a study of blood T cell repertoires in COVID-19. On the study more broadly: COVID-19 samples collected from the United States, Italy and Spain covered acute and convalescent phases.

J lost 5 bases, V lost 6 bases, and 3 bases had no gene match. The CDR3 sequence is 14 residues long. The germline gives CDR1 MNHEY, CDR2 SMNVEV (reference sequence). In the original workflow: How many nucleated cells were present was estimated from reference gene primer amplification. Data came from immunoSEQ multiplex PCR; TCRdb stores just in-frame clones and leaves some out. V and J calls and clone size are copied from that table; D and trimming were computed from the DNA. The table records about 150,000 clones, around 83% of them present only once. The sample taken for sequencing was peripheral blood. The rearrangement links TRBV27 to TRBJ2-3, with TRBD2 identical over 12 bases. The TCR originated in a woman in her forties or fifties with acute or convalescent COVID-19. Here the CDR3 reads CASSLGLAGDTQYF. In DNA, the CDR3 is TGTGCCAGCAGCCTGGGACTAGCGGGAGATACGCAGTATTTT.